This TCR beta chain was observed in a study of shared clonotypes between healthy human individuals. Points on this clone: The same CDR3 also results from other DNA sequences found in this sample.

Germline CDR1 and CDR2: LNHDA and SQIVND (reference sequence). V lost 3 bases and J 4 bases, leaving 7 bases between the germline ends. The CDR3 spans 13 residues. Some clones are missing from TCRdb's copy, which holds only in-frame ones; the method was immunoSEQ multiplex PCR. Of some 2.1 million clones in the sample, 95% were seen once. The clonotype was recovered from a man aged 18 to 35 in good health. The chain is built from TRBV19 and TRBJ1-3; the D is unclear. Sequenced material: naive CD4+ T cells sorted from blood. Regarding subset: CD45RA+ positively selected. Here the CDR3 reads CASSIGGGNTIYF. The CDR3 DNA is TGTGCCAGTAGTATCGGAGGGGGAAACACCATATATTTT.